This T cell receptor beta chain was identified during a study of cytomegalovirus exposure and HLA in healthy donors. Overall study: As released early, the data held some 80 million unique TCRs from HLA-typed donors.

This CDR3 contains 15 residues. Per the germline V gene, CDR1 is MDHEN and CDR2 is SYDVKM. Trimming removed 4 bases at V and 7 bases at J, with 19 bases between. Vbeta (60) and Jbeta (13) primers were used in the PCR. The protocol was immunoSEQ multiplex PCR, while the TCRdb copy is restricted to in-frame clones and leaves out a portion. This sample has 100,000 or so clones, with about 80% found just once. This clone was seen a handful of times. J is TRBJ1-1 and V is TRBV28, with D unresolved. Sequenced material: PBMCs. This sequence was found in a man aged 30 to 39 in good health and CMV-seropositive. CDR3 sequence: CASSYLVLPSVEAFF. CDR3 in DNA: TGTGCCAGCAGTTATCTAGTCCTCCCCTCCGTTGAAGCTTTCTTT.